Included here is one T cell receptor (beta chain) sequence, with context. The record originates from a study of memory CD4+ T cells and cytomegalovirus serostatus. Study context: Donors were healthy Belgian adults, under 10 CMV seropositive and some 24 seronegative.

This table comes from immunoSEQ multiplex PCR, and its TCRdb copy is limited to in-frame clones, with some not included. The table lists around 50,000 clones, around 70% of them singletons. The sort gate was single viable CD3+CD4+CD8-CD45RO+ cells for memory CD4+ T cells. V lost 5 bases to trimming and J lost 5 bases; unmatched junction nucleotides: 9. The germline gives CDR1 SGHRS, CDR2 YFSETQ. The CDR3 is 15 amino acids. The source material was memory CD4+ T cells from blood. The clonotype originates from an adult in good health and CMV-seropositive. The chain employs TRBV5-1 and TRBJ2-1; 8 bases match TRBD2. CDR3 in amino acids: CASRRPGLVDNEQFF. The CDR3 bases are TGCGCCAGCAGGAGGCCGGGACTAGTAGACAATGAGCAGTTCTTC.